The 22 T cell receptor beta chains below come from one sample, sequenced in a study of OX40 agonist ivuxolimab in advanced cancers. Assay used: immunoSEQ multiplex PCR; TCRdb lists only in-frame clones, some missing. The repertoire includes tens of thousands of clones, 75% to 85% of them detected once, and about 35% sits in the top ten. This specimen was CD4+ or CD8+ T cells sorted from blood, taken in a trial of the OX40 agonist ivuxolimab. The receptors come from an adult with an advanced solid tumor such as melanoma, head and neck, liver or kidney cancer.

The chain employs TRBV4-2 and TRBJ1-6; D is possibly TRBD1 (5 bases). The germline gives CDR1 LGHNA, CDR2 YNFKEQ. The V end lost 8 bases, the J end lost 6 bases, and 14 bases lay between the germline ends. This CDR3 is 14 amino acids long. The CDR3 nucleotides read TGTGCCAGCGGCACGCAGGGAGCTAATTCACCCCTCCACTTT. Amino acid sequence: CASGTQGANSPLHF.

The J gene is TRBJ2-1, the V gene TRBV5-8; D remains unclear. This CDR3 has 14 amino acids. Germline CDR1 and CDR2: SGHTS and YDEGEE. V lost 1 base to trimming and J lost 5 bases, with 10 bases between them. CDR3 amino acids: CASSLRRRNNEQFF. The CDR3 DNA reads as TGTGCCAGCAGCTTGCGACGACGCAACAATGAGCAGTTCTTC.

The gene calls are TRBV18 and TRBJ2-7, with D possibly TRBD1 on 5 matching bases. Deletions cut 3 bases from V and 0 bases from J, with 9 bases between. In germline, CDR1 is KGHSH, CDR2 LQKENI. The CDR3 has 14 amino acids. The DNA for the CDR3 is TGTGCCAGCTCACCGGGGCTAGACTCCTACGAGCAGTACTTC. Translating it yields CASSPGLDSYEQYF.

The chain uses TRBV27 and TRBJ1-1, with TRBD1 as a possible D gene (6 bases). The V gene's germline CDR1 is MNHEY and CDR2 SMNVEV (reference sequence). The ends were cut back, 6 bases at V and 9 bases at J, with 23 bases in the middle. The CDR3 contains 15 residues. The CDR3 here is CASSLMGGRHVKAFF. CDR3 bases: TGTGCCAGCAGCCTCATGGGGGGGCGACACGTCAAAGCTTTCTTT.

The chain recombines TRBV7-9 with TRBJ1-2; D remains ambiguous. This CDR3 region has 13 residues. V was shortened by 5 bases and J by 0 bases, with 7 bases between the two germline ends. Germline V lookup: CDR1 SEHNR, CDR2 FQNEAQ (reference sequence). CDR3 coding DNA: TGTGCCAGCAGCGAGGCCGCTAACTATGGCTACACCTTC. Its protein is CASSEAANYGYTF.

The chain combines TRBV28 with TRBJ1-4; possible D gene TRBD1, 6 bases. The CDR3 sequence is 17 residues long. The V gene's germline CDR1 is MDHEN and CDR2 SYDVKM. Trimming shortened V by 4 bases and J by 0 bases, and 15 bases separated the two germline ends. CDR3 bases: TGTGCCAGCAGTTCCCGGACAGAGAGGACAACTAATGAAAAACTGTTTTTT. It yields the protein CASSSRTERTTNEKLFF.

Worth noting for this clone: The junction and the germline gene differ at one end; a read error may be behind it. This chain uses TRBV6-5 with TRBJ1-1; D call uncertain. CDR3 length equals 14 residues. CDR1 and CDR2 (germline): MNHEY, SVGAGI. The CDR3 region has the DNA TGTGCCAGCAGTTACTCTTTAAAAAACAGTGAAGCTTTCTTT. It translates to CASSYSLKNSEAFF.

This rearrangement joins TRBV28 to TRBJ2-4; D unresolved. Deletions cut 2 bases from V and 0 bases from J, with 5 bases between. Germline values: CDR1 MDHEN, CDR2 SYDVKM. This CDR3 spans 14 amino acids. This CDR3 reads CASSLELAKNIQYF. The CDR3 DNA is TGTGCCAGCAGTTTAGAGTTAGCCAAAAACATTCAGTACTTC.

The chain combines TRBV27 with TRBJ2-7, with no clear D. CDR1 is MNHEY, CDR2 SMNVEV, per germline (reference sequence). CDR3 size: 11 residues. The V and J ends lost 7 bases and 3 bases respectively, with 7 bases between them. The CDR3 here is CASKRNYEQYF. The CDR3 DNA is TGTGCCAGCAAAAGAAACTACGAGCAGTACTTC.

The CDR3 region has the DNA TGTGCCAGCAGCTCAGGCCACCAGGGAGTAATAGATACGCAGTATTTT. Translated: CASSSGHQGVIDTQYF. V is TRBV7-3 and J is TRBJ2-3; D tentatively reads TRBD1 or TRBD2 (5 bases each). CDR1 SGHTA and CDR2 FQGTGA come from the germline V gene. The length of the CDR3 is 16 residues. Trimming shortened V by 4 bases and J by 5 bases, and 19 bases separated the two germline ends.

The V and J genes are TRBV30 and TRBJ1-1; 7 nucleotides line up with TRBD1. The CDR3 spans 12 residues. J was trimmed by 4 bases and V by 2 bases; bases with no gene match: 1. Germline assignment: CDR1 GTSNPN and CDR2 SVGIG (reference sequence). Written as DNA, the CDR3 is TGTGCCTGGAGTCACAGGGGCACTGAAGCTTTCTTT. It specifies CAWSHRGTEAFF.

The gene calls are TRBV6-5 and TRBJ2-7; possible D gene TRBD1, 5 bases. V lost 2 bases to trimming and J lost 4 bases, with 9 bases between them. The CDR3 covers 13 residues. Germline assignment: CDR1 MNHEY and CDR2 SVGAGI. In DNA, the CDR3 is TGTGCCAGCAGTTACGACAGTGGGTACGAGCAGTACTTC. Encoded protein: CASSYDSGYEQYF.

Turning to this clone: The limits of the CDR3 on the DNA are not certain, so only TCRdb's listed CDR3 is given. V and J are TRBV19 and TRBJ2-2; TRBD2 is the table's D call, not checked against the DNA. With termini counted, the CDR3 has 17 amino acids. Germline V CDR1 and CDR2: LNHDA, SQIVND (reference sequence). The CDR3 here is CASTSVGREWPTGELFF.

The chain carries TRBV19 and TRBJ1-3; 7 positions match TRBD1. The ends lost 7 bases at V and 8 bases at J; junction bases unmatched: 14. The CDR3 is 15 residues long. Germline V gives CDR1 LNHDA, CDR2 SQIVND (reference sequence). The CDR3 loop reads CASISERTGRYTIYF. CDR3 sequence (DNA): TGTGCCAGTATCTCGGAACGGACAGGACGGTACACCATATATTTT.

This clone has only one observation. This chain connects TRBV5-4 to TRBJ2-2; no reliable D call. This CDR3 contains 15 residues. Germline V CDR1 and CDR2: SGHNT, YYREEE (reference sequence). V lost 0 bases to trimming and J lost 0 bases, with 6 bases between them. The CDR3 DNA sequence: TGTGCCAGCAGCTTGGCTGGGGCGAACACCGGGGAGCTGTTTTTT. Amino acid sequence: CASSLAGANTGELFF.

This chain joins TRBV19 and TRBJ1-2, with TRBD1 matching 8 bases. V was pared by 7 bases and J by 0 bases, with 16 bases of the junction left unmatched. The CDR3 has 18 amino acids. Germline lookup yields CDR1 LNHDA and CDR2 SQIVND (reference sequence). CDR3 sequence (DNA): TGTGCCAGTACCCCTATAACAGGGGGAGTTGGGTCTAACTATGGCTACACCTTC. Its translation: CASTPITGGVGSNYGYTF.

This chain joins TRBV12-5 and TRBJ1-6; D gene unclear. V gave up 5 bases and J gave up 0 bases, with 8 bases separating them. Germline V gene data show CDR1 as LGHNT and CDR2 as FRNRAP. The length of the CDR3 is 15 residues. The CDR3 bases are TGTGCTAGTGGTCCGTGGGACTCCTATAATTCACCCCTCCACTTT. Its translation is CASGPWDSYNSPLHF.

The genes are TRBV10-2 and TRBJ2-1; 9 nucleotides match TRBD2. The junction had 7 bases not matched to a gene; V was cut back by 6 bases and J by 7 bases. The CDR3 runs to 14 residues. Germline-derived CDR1 and CDR2 are WSHSY and SAAADI. DNA of the CDR3: TGCGCCAGCAGCGAGACTAGCGGCGTTAATGAGCAGTTCTTC. Translated: CASSETSGVNEQFF.

The chain recombines TRBV6-6 with TRBJ2-7, with D unresolved. V was clipped by 10 bases and J by 0 bases, with 16 bases between them. Germline V gives CDR1 MNHNY, CDR2 SVGAGI (reference sequence). The CDR3 loop spans 14 amino acids. CDR3 nucleotides: TGTGCCACCGCGGCGGTCGCAGCCTCCTACGAGCAGTACTTC. Its protein is CATAAVAASYEQYF.

This chain connects TRBV28 to TRBJ2-2; no firm D call. Germline CDR1 reads MDHEN; CDR2 reads SYDVKM. Trimming left V 6 bases short and J 4 bases short, with 0 bases between. The CDR3 has 10 residues. CDR3 sequence reads: CASSTGELFF. In DNA form, the CDR3 reads TGTGCCAGCAGCACCGGGGAGCTGTTTTTT.

The chain recombines TRBV6-1 with TRBJ2-5; tentative D call: TRBD1 (5 bases). CDR1 is MNHNS and CDR2 is SASEGT in the germline V gene. The CDR3 covers 14 residues. Deletions cut 0 bases from V and 7 bases from J, with 12 bases between. The CDR3 loop reads CASSEAGQGRTQYF. As DNA, the CDR3 is TGTGCCAGCAGTGAAGCGGGCCAGGGTCGGACCCAGTACTTC.

This clone was recorded only once. The same CDR3 can be traced to other DNA sequences in this sample. This chain links TRBV9 with TRBJ2-2, with D tentatively TRBD2 (7 bases). Looked up from germline, CDR1 is SGDLS and CDR2 is YYNGEE. The V end lost 2 bases, the J end lost 7 bases, and 12 bases lay between the germline ends. This CDR3 region has 14 residues. The CDR3 region is CASSVSGEGGELFF. CDR3 nucleotides: TGTGCCAGCAGCGTTTCAGGGGAGGGCGGGGAGCTGTTTTTT.